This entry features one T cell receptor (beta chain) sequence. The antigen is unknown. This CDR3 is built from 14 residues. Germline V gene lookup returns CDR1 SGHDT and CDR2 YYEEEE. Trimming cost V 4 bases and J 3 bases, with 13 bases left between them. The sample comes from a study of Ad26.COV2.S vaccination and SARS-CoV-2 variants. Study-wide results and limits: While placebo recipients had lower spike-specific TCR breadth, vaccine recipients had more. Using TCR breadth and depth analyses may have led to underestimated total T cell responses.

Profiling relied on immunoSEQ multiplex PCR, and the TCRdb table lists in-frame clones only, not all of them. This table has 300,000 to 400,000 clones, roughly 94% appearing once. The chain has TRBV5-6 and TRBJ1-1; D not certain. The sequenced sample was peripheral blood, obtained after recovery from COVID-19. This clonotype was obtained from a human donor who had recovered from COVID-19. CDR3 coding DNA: TGTGCCAGCAGCCGAATTAAGGGCCACACTGAAGCTTTCTTT. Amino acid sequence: CASSRIKGHTEAFF. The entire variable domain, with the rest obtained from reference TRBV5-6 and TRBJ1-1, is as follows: DAGVTQSPTHLIKTRGQQVTLRCSPKSGHDTVSWYQQALGQGPQFIFQYYEEEERQRGNFPDRFSGHQFPNYSSELNVNALLLGDSALYLCASSRIKGHTEAFFGQGTRLTVV.